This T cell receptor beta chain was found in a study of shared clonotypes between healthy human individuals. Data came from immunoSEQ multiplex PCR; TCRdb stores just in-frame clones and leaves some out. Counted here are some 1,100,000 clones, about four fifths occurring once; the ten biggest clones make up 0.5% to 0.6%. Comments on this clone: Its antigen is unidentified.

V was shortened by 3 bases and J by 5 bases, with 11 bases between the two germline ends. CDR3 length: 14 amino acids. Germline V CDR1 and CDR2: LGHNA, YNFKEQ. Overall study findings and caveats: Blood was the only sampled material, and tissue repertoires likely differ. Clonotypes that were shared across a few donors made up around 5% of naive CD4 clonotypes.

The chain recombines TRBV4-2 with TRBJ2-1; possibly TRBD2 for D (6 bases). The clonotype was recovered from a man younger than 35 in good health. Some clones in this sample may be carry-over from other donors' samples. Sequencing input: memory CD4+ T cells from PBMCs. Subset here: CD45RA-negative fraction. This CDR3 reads CASSHGASDNEQFF. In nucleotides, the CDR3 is TGTGCCAGCAGCCACGGGGCTAGCGACAATGAGCAGTTCTTC.